This T cell receptor beta chain was found in a study of OX40 agonist ivuxolimab in advanced cancers. TCRdb's table, derived via immunoSEQ multiplex PCR, lists solely in-frame clones and lacks some. The sample has fewer than 80,000 clones; about 91% are singletons. Germline V gene sequence: CDR1 SNHLY, CDR2 FYNNEI. Trimming removed 5 bases from V and 4 bases from J; junction bases left unmatched: 9. The CDR3 consists of 16 residues. This clone was picked up one time. The J gene is TRBJ1-3, the V gene TRBV2; 9 nucleotides align to TRBD1. Specimen: CD4+ or CD8+ T cells sorted from blood, collected in a trial of the OX40 agonist ivuxolimab. The origin of this receptor is an adult with an advanced solid tumor such as melanoma, head and neck, liver or kidney cancer. The DNA of the CDR3 is TGTGCCAGCAGTAAAATGGGACAGGGAAACGGAAACACCATATATTTT. Its protein is CASSKMGQGNGNTIYF.